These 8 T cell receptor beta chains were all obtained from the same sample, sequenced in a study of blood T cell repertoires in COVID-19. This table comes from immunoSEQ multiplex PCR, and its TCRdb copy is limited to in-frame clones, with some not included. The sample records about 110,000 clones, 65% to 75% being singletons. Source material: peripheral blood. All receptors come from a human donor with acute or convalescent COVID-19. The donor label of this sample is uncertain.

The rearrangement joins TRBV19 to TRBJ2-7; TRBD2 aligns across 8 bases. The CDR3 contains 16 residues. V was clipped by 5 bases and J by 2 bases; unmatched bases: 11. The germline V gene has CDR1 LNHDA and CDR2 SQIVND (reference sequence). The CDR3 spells CASSPDGGGIPYEQYF. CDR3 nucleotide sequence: TGTGCCAGTAGTCCGGACGGCGGGGGGATACCCTACGAGCAGTACTTC. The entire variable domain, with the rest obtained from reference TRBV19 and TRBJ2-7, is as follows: DGGITQSPKYLFRKEGQNVTLSCEQNLNHDAMYWYRQDPGQGLRLIYYSQIVNDFQKGDIAEGYSVSREKKESFPLTVTSAQKNPTAFYLCASSPDGGGIPYEQYFGPGTRLTVT.

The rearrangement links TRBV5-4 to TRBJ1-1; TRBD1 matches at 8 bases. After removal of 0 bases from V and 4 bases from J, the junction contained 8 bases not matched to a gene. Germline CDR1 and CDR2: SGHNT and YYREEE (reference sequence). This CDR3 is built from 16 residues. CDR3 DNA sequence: TGTGCCAGCAGCTTGGGGAGTGGCAGGGGGCTCACTGAAGCTTTCTTT. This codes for CASSLGSGRGLTEAFF.

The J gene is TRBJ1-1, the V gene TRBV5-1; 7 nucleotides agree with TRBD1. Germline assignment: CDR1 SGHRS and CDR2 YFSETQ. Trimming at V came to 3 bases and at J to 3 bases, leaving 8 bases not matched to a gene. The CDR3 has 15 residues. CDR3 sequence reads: CASSYAGTAYTEAFF. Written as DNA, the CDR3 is TGCGCCAGCAGCTACGCCGGGACAGCCTACACTGAAGCTTTCTTT.

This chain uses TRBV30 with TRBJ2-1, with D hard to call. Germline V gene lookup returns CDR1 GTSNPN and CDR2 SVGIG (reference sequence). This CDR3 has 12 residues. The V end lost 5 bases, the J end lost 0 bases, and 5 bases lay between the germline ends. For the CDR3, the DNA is TGTGCCTGGGAGGACTCCTACAATGAGCAGTTCTTC. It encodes CAWEDSYNEQFF.

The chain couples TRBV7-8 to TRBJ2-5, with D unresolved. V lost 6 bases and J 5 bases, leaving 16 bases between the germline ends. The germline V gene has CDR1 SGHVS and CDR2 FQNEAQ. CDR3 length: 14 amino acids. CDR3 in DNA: TGTGCCAGCAGTTTCTCCGACTTCCGGGAGACCCAGTACTTC. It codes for CASSFSDFRETQYF.

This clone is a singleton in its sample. CDR3 bases: TGTGCCAGCAGCCAAAGAGGACAGAAAAACATTCAGTACTTC. Protein: CASSQRGQKNIQYF. The chain couples TRBV3-1 (or the pseudogene TRBV3-2) to TRBJ2-4; TRBD1 might be the D (6 bases). Germline V CDR1 and CDR2: LGHDT, YNNKEL (reference sequence). V lost 2 bases and J lost 4, with 9 bases in between. The CDR3 has 14 residues.

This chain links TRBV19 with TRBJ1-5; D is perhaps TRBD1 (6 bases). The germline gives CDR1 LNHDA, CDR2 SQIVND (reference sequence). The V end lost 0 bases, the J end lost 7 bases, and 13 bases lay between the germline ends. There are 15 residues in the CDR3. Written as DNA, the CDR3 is TGTGCCAGTAGTATAGACAGGGGCTCTGGCCAGCCCCAGCATTTT. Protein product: CASSIDRGSGQPQHF.

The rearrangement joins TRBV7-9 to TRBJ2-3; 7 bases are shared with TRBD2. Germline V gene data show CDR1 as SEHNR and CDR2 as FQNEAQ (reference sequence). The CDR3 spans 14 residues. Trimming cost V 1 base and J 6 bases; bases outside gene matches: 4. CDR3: CASSLGRGSDTQYF. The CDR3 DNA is TGTGCCAGCAGCTTAGGGCGGGGGAGCGATACGCAGTATTTT. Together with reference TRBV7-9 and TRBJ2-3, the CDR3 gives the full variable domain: DTGVSQNPRHKITKRGQNVTFRCDPISEHNRLYWYRQTLGQGPEFLTYFQNEAQLEKSRLLSDRFSAERPKGSFSTLEIQRTEQGDSAMYLCASSLGRGSDTQYFGPGTRLTVL.